This T cell receptor beta chain comes out of a study of cytomegalovirus exposure and HLA in healthy donors. With 60 Vbeta and 13 Jbeta primers, the PCR was carried out. Measured with immunoSEQ multiplex PCR; TCRdb has only the in-frame clones, and not every one. This repertoire shows approximately 44,000 clones, 75% to 90% found once; its top ten account for roughly 8%. A word on this clone: What it binds is unknown. This sample includes further DNA sequences coding for the same CDR3.

CDR3 size: 16 residues. General study findings and limits: Follow-up analysis later connected one missense variant in DCLRE1C with trimming of TCR beta V- and J-genes.

V gene TRBV21-1 combines with J gene TRBJ2-7; TRBD2 was called by the table and not checked on the DNA. TRBV21-1 is tagged as a pseudogene. This clonotype originated in a woman aged 40 to 50 in good health and CMV-seropositive. Sequenced input: PBMCs. The CDR3 here is CASSFSGRLVDYEQYF. The CDR3 DNA reads TGTGCCAGCAGCTTTAGTGGGAGGTTAGTCGACTACGAGCAGTACTTC.